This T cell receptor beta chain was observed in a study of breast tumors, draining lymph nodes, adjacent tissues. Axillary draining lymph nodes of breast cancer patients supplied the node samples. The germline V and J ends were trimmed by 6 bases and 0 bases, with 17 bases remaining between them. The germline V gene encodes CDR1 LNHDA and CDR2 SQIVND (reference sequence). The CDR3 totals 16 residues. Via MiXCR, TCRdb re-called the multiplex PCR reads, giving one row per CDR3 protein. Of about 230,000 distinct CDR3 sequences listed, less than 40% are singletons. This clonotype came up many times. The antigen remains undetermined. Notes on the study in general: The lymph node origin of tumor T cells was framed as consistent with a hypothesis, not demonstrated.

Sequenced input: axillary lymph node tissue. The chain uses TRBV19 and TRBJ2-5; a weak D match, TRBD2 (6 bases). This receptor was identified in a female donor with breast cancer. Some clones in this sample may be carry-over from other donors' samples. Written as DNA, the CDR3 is TGTGCCAGTAGCCACCGACTAGATTGGTACCAAGAGACCCAGTACTTC. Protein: CASSHRLDWYQETQYF.